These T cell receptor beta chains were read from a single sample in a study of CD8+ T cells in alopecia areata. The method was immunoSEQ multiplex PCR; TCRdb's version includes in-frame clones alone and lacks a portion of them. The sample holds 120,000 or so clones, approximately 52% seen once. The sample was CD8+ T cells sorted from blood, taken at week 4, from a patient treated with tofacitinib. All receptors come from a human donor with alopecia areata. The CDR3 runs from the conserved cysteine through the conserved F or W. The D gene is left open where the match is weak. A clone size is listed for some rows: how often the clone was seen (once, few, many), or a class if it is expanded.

CDR3nt: TGTGCCAGCAGCGGGGGAATCACAGGATCCGAGCAGTACTTC
CDR3aa: CASSGGITGSEQYF
d_gene: -
j_gene: TRBJ2-7
v_gene: TRBV6-5
abundance: -

CDR3nt: TGTGCCAGCAGCGTAGATTCCGGGGAGACCCAGTACTTC
CDR3aa: CASSVDSGETQYF
d_gene: -
j_gene: TRBJ2-5
v_gene: TRBV9
abundance: -

CDR3nt: TGTGCCAGCAGCGTAGCGTTTCAGGGGTTCACTGAAGCTTTCTTT
CDR3aa: CASSVAFQGFTEAFF
d_gene: -
j_gene: TRBJ1-1
v_gene: TRBV9
abundance: once

CDR3nt: TGTGCCAGCAGCTTGGGCGAGGGTAACTCCTACAATGAGCAGTTCTTC
CDR3aa: CASSLGEGNSYNEQFF
d_gene: -
j_gene: TRBJ2-1
v_gene: TRBV11-2
abundance: -

CDR3nt: TGTGCCAGCAGCTTAGTCCGGGGGAGGGAAGAGACCCAGTACTTC
CDR3aa: CASSLVRGREETQYF
d_gene: TRBD2
j_gene: TRBJ2-5
v_gene: TRBV7-9
abundance: -

CDR3nt: TGTGCCAGCAGCTTCACCAGGGGGACACGCTATGGCTACACCTTC
CDR3aa: CASSFTRGTRYGYTF
d_gene: TRBD1
j_gene: TRBJ1-2
v_gene: TRBV5-6
abundance: -

CDR3nt: TGTGCCTGGAGTGCGGGGACAAAGACCCAGTACTTC
CDR3aa: CAWSAGTKTQYF
d_gene: -
j_gene: TRBJ2-5
v_gene: TRBV30
abundance: few

CDR3nt: TGTGCCAGCAGTTTTCAGGGGGCCTACGAGCAGTACTTC
CDR3aa: CASSFQGAYEQYF
d_gene: TRBD1
j_gene: TRBJ2-7
v_gene: TRBV27
abundance: -

CDR3nt: TGCAGCGTTGAAGAGTCAGGGGTTGGCTACACCTTC
CDR3aa: CSVEESGVGYTF
d_gene: -
j_gene: TRBJ1-2
v_gene: TRBV29-1
abundance: -

CDR3nt: TGTGCCTGGAGTTTGGGGAACTACAATGAGCAGTTCTTC
CDR3aa: CAWSLGNYNEQFF
d_gene: -
j_gene: TRBJ2-1
v_gene: TRBV30
abundance: -